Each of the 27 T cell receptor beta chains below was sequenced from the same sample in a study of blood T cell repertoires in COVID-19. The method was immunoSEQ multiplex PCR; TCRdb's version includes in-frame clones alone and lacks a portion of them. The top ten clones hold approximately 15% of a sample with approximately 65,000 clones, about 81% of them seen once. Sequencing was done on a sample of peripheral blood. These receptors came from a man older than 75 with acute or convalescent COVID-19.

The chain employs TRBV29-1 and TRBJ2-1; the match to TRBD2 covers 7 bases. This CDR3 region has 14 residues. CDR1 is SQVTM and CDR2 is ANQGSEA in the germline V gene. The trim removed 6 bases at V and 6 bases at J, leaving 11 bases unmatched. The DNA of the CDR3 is TGCAGCGTGGGGCGGGCGGGAGATGGCAATGAGCAGTTCTTC. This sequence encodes CSVGRAGDGNEQFF.

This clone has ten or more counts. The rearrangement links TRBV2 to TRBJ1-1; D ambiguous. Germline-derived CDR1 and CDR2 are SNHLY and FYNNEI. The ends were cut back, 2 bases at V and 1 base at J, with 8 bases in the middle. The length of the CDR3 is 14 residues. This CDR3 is CASSETGGNTEAFF. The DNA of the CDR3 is TGTGCCAGCAGTGAAACCGGCGGGAACACTGAAGCTTTCTTT. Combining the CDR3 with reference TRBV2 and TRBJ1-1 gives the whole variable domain EPEVTQTPSHQVTQMGQEVILRCVPISNHLYFYWYRQILGQKVEFLVSFYNNEISEKSEIFDDQFSVERPDGSNFTLKIRSTKLEDSAMYFCASSETGGNTEAFFGQGTRLTVV.

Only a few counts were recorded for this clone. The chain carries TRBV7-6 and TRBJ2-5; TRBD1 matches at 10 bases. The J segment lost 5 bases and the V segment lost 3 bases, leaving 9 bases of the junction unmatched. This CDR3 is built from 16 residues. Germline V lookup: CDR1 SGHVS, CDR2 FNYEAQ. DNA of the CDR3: TGTGCCAGCAGCTTGGGACAGGGGATTAGCTGGGAGACCCAGTACTTC. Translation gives CASSLGQGISWETQYF.

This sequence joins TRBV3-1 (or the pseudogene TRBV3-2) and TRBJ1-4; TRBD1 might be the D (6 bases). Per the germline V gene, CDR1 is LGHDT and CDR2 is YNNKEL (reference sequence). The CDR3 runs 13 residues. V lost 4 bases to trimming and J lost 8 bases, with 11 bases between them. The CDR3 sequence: CASSPGVLEKLFF. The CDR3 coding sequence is TGTGCCAGCAGCCCAGGGGTTTTGGAAAAACTGTTTTTT.

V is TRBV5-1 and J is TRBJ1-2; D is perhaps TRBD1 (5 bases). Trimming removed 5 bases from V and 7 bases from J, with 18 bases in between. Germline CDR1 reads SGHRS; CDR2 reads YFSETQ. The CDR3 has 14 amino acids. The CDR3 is CASSQGATGSGYTF. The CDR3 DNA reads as TGCGCCAGCAGTCAAGGGGCAACAGGAAGTGGCTACACCTTC.

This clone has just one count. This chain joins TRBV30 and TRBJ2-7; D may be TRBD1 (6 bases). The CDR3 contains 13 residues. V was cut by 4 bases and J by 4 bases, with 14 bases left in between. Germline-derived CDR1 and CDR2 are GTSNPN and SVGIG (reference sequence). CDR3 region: CAWTGRGNYEQYF. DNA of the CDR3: TGTGCCTGGACTGGCAGGGGTAATTACGAGCAGTACTTC.

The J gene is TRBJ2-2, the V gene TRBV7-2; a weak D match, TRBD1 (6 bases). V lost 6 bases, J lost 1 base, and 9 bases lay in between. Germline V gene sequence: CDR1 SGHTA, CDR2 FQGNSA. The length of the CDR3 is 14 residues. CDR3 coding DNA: TGTGCCAGCAGTATACAGGGGAACACCGGGGAGCTGTTTTTT. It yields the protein CASSIQGNTGELFF.

CDR3 region: CASRDRGQNTEAFF. Here the CDR3 DNA reads TGTGCCAGCAGGGATCGAGGACAGAACACTGAAGCTTTCTTT. The chain couples TRBV6-5 to TRBJ1-1; maybe TRBD1 (5 bases). Trimming pared 6 bases from V and 1 base from J, leaving 12 bases between. Germline CDR1 and CDR2: MNHEY and SVGAGI. The CDR3 runs to 14 residues.

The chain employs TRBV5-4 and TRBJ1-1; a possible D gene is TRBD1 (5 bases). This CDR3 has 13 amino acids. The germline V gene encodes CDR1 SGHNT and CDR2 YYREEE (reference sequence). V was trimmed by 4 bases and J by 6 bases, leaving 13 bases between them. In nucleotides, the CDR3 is TGTGCCAGCAGCACCCAGGGCTCCGCTGAAGCTTTCTTT. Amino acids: CASSTQGSAEAFF.

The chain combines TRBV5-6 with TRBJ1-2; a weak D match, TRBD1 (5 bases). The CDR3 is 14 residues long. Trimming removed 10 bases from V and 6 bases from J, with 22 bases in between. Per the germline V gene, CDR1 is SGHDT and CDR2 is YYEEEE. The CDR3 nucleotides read TGTGCCGGCTCTAGAGGGGCCAGGAGGGATGGCTACACCTTC. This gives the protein CAGSRGARRDGYTF.

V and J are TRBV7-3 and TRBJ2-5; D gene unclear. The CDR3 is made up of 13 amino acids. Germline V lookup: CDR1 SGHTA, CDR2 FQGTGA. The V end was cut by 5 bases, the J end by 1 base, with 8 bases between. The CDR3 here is CASSAGRQETQYF. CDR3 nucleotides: TGTGCCAGCAGCGCCGGTCGCCAAGAGACCCAGTACTTC. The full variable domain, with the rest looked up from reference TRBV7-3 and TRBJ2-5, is GAGVSQTPSNKVTEKGKYVELRCDPISGHTALYWYRQSLGQGPEFLIYFQGTGAADDSGLPNDRFFAVRPEGSVSTLKIQRTERGDSAVYLCASSAGRQETQYFGPGTRLLVL.

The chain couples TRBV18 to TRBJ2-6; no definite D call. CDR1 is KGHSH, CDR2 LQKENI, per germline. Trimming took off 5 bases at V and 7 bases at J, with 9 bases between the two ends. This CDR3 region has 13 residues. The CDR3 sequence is CASSTETANVLTF. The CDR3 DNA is TGTGCCAGCTCAACCGAGACAGCCAACGTCCTGACTTTC.

The CDR3 region is CASRKGLAGITTGELFF. The DNA for the CDR3 is TGTGCCAGCAGAAAGGGACTAGCGGGAATTACTACCGGGGAGCTGTTTTTT. The rearrangement joins TRBV27 to TRBJ2-2; 13 bases match TRBD2. The CDR3 totals 17 residues. After removal of 6 bases from V and 5 bases from J, the junction contained 9 bases not matched to a gene. Germline V CDR1 and CDR2: MNHEY, SMNVEV (reference sequence).

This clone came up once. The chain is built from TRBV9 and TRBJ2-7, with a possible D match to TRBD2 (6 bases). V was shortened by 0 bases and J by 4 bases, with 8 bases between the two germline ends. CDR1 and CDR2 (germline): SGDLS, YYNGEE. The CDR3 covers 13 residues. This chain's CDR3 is CASSVGGVYEQYF. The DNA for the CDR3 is TGTGCCAGCAGCGTAGGGGGGGTATACGAGCAGTACTTC. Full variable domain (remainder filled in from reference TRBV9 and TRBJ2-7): DSGVTQTPKHLITATGQRVTLRCSPRSGDLSVYWYQQSLDQGLQFLIQYYNGEERAKGNILERFSAQQFPDLHSELNLSSLELGDSALYFCASSVGGVYEQYFGPGTRLTVT.

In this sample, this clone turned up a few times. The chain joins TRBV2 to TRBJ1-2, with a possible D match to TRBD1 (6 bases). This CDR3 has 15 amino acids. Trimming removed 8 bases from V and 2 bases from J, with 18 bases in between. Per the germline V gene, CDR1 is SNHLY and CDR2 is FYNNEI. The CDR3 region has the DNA TGTGCCAGCTCCAACGGGAGGGGGGGGAACTATGGCTACACCTTC. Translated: CASSNGRGGNYGYTF.

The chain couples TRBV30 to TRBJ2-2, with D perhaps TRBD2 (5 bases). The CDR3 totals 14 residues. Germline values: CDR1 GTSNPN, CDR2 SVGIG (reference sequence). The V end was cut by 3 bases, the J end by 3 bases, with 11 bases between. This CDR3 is CAWRSPGDTGELFF. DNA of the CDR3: TGTGCCTGGAGATCTCCCGGGGACACCGGGGAGCTGTTTTTT.

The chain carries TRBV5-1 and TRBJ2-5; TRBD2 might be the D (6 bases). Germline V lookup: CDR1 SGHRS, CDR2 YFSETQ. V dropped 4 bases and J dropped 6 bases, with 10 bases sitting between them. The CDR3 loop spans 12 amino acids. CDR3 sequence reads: CASSPGDKTQYF. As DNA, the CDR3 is TGCGCCAGCAGCCCGGGGGATAAGACCCAGTACTTC.

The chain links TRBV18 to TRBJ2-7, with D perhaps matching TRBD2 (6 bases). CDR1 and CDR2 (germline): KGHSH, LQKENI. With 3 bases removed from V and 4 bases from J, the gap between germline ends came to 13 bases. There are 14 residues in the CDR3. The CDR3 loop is CASSPSGEAYEQYF. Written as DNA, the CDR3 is TGTGCCAGCTCACCTAGCGGAGAAGCTTACGAGCAGTACTTC.

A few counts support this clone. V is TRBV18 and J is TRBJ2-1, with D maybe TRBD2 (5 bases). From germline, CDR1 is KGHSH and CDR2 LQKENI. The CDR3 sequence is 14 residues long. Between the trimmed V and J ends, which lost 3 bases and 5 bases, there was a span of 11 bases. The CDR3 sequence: CASSPLQRNNEQFF. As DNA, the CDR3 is TGTGCCAGCTCACCCCTCCAGCGGAACAATGAGCAGTTCTTC.

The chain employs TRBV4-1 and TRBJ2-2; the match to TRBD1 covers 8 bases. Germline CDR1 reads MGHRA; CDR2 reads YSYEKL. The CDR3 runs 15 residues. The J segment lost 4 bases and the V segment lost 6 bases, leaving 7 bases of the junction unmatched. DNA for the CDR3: TGCGCCAGCAGTTTCGACAGGGGACTCACCGGGGAGCTGTTTTTT. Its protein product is CASSFDRGLTGELFF.

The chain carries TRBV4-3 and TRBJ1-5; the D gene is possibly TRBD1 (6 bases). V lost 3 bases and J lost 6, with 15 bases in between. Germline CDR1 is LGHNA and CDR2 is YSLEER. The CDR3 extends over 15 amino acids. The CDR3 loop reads CASSQPGQITQPQHF. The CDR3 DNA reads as TGCGCCAGCAGCCAGCCAGGACAGATTACTCAGCCCCAGCATTTT.

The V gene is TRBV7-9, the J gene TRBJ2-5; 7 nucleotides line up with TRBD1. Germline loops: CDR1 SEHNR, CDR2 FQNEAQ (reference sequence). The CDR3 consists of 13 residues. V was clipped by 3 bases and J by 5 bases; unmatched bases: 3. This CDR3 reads CASSLTGMETQYF. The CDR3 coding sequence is TGTGCCAGCAGCTTGACAGGGATGGAGACCCAGTACTTC.

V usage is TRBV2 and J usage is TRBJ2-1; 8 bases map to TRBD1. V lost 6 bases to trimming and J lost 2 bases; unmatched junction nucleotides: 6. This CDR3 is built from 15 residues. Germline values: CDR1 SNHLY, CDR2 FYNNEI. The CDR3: CASRLPGGPYNEQFF. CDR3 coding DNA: TGTGCCAGCAGACTTCCAGGGGGCCCCTACAATGAGCAGTTCTTC.

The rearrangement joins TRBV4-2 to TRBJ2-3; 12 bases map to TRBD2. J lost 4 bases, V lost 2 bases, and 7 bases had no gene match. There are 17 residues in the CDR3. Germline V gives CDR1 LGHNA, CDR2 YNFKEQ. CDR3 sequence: CASSQTSGRKSADTQYF. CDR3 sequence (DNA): TGTGCCAGCAGCCAAACTAGCGGGAGGAAGTCCGCAGATACGCAGTATTTT.

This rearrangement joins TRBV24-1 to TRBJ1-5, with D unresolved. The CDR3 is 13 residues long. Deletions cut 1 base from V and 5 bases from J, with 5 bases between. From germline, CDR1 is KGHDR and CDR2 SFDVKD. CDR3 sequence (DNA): TGTGCCACCAGTGATTTTCCGGATCAGCCCCAGCATTTT. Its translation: CATSDFPDQPQHF.

CDR3 in DNA: TGTGCCAGCATCGGGACTAGGAACACGGATACGCAGTATTTT. Protein: CASIGTRNTDTQYF. The chain carries TRBV6-5 and TRBJ2-3, with 8 positions matching TRBD2. The length of the CDR3 is 14 residues. The germline gives CDR1 MNHEY, CDR2 SVGAGI. The J segment lost 6 bases and the V segment lost 7 bases, leaving 9 bases of the junction unmatched.

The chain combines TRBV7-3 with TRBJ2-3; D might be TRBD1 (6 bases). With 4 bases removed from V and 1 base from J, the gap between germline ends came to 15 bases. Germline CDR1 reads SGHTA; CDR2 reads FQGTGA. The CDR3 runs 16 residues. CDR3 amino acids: CASSSGLGAGTDTQYF. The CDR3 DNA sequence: TGTGCCAGCAGCTCCGGCTTGGGGGCTGGCACAGATACGCAGTATTTT.